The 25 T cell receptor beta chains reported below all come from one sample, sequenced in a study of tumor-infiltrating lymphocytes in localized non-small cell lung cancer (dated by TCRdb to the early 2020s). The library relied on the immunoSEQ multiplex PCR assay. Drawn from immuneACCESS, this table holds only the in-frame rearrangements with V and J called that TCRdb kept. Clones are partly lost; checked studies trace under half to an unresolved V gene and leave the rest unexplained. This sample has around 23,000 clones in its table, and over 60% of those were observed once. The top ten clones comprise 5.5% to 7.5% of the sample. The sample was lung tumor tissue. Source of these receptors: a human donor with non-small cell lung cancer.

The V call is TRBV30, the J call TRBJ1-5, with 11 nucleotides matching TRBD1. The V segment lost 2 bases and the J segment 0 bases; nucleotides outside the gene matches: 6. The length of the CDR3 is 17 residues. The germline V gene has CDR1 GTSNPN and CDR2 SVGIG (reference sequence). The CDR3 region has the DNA TGTGCCTGGAGTAAGGGGACAGGGGGTTATAGCAATCAGCCCCAGCATTTT. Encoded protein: CAWSKGTGGYSNQPQHF.

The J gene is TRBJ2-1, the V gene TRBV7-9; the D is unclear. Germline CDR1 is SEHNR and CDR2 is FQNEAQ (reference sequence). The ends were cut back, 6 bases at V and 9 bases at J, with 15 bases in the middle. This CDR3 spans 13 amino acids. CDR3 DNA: TGTGCCAGCAGTTCCCCTAGGGTACTTGAGCAGTTCTTC. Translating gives CASSSPRVLEQFF.

The CDR3 DNA sequence: TGTGCCATCTCTAGGCAGGGGACCTACGAGCAGTACTTC. Translated, it gives CAISRQGTYEQYF. The chain joins TRBV10-3 to TRBJ2-7, with D possibly matching TRBD1 (6 bases). Germline V gene data show CDR1 as ENHRY and CDR2 as SYGVKD. Trimming shortened V by 8 bases and J by 2 bases, and 13 bases separated the two germline ends. The CDR3 runs 13 residues.

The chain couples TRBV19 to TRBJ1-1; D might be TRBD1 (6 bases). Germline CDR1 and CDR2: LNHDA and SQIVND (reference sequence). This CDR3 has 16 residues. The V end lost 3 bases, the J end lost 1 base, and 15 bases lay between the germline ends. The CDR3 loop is CASSMWARGSNTEAFF. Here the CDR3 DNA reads TGTGCCAGTAGTATGTGGGCCAGGGGCTCGAACACTGAAGCTTTCTTT. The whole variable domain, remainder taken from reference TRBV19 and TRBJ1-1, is DGGITQSPKYLFRKEGQNVTLSCEQNLNHDAMYWYRQDPGQGLRLIYYSQIVNDFQKGDIAEGYSVSREKKESFPLTVTSAQKNPTAFYLCASSMWARGSNTEAFFGQGTRLTVV.

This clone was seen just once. DNA for the CDR3: TGTGCCAGCAGTCAATCTAGGGGCAAGGGGGAGACCCAGTACTTC. It specifies CASSQSRGKGETQYF. This chain uses TRBV6-5 with TRBJ2-5, with D maybe TRBD1 (5 bases). The germline gives CDR1 MNHEY, CDR2 SVGAGI. V was clipped by 5 bases and J by 5 bases, with 18 bases between them. The CDR3 consists of 15 residues.

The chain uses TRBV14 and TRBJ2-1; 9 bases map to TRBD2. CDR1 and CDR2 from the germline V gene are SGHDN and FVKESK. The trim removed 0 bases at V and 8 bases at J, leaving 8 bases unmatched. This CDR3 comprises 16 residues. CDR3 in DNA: TGTGCCAGCAGCCAAGATGGGCTAGCGGGGATAGATGAGCAGTTCTTC. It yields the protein CASSQDGLAGIDEQFF.

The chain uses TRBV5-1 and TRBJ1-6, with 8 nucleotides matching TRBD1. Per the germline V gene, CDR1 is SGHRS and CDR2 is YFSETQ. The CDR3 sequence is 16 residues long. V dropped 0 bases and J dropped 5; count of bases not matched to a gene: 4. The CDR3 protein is CASSLVRGRNNSPLHF. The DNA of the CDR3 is TGCGCCAGCAGCTTGGTCAGGGGGCGAAATAATTCACCCCTCCACTTT. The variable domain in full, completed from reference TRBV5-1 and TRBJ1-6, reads KAGVTQTPRYLIKTRGQQVTLSCSPISGHRSVSWYQQTPGQGLQFLFEYFSETQRNKGNFPGRFSGRQFSNSRSEMNVSTLELGDSALYLCASSLVRGRNNSPLHFGNGTRLTVT.

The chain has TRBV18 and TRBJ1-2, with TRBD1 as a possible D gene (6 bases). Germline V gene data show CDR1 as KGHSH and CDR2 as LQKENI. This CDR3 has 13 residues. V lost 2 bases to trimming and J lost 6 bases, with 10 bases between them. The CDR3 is CASSPTGYDGYTF. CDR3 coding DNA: TGTGCCAGCTCACCAACAGGGTACGATGGCTACACCTTC.

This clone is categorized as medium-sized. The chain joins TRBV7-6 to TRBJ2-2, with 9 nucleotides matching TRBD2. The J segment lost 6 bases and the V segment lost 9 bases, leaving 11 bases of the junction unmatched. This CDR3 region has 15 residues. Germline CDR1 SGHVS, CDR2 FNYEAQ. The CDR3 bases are TGTGCCAGTACCGGGCGGGGGGGCGGCGCCGGGGAGCTGTTTTTT. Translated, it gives CASTGRGGGAGELFF.

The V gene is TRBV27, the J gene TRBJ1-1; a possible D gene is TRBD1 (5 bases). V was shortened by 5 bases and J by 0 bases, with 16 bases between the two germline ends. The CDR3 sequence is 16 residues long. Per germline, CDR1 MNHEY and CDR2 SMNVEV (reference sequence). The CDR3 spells CASSTTRGTVNTEAFF. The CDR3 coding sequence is TGTGCCAGCAGTACTACCCGGGGGACGGTGAACACTGAAGCTTTCTTT.

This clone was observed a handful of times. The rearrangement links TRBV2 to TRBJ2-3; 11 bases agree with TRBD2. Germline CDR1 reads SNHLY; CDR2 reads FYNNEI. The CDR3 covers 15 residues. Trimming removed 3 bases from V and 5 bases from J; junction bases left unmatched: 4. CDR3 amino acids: CASSDLAGGVDTQYF. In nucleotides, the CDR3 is TGTGCCAGCAGTGACCTAGCGGGGGGCGTAGATACGCAGTATTTT.

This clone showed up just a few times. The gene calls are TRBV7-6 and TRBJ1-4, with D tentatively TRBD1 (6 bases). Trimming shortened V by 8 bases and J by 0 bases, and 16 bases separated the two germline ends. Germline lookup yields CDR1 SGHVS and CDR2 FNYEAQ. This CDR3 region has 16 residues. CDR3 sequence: CASGRTATATNEKLFF. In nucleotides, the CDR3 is TGTGCCAGCGGAAGGACAGCGACTGCAACTAATGAAAAACTGTTTTTT.

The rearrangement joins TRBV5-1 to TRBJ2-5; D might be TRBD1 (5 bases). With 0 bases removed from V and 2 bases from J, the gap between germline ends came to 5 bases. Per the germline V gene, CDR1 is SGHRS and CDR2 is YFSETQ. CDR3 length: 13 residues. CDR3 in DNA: TGCGCCAGCAGCTTGGGACAGCAAGAGACCCAGTACTTC. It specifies CASSLGQQETQYF.

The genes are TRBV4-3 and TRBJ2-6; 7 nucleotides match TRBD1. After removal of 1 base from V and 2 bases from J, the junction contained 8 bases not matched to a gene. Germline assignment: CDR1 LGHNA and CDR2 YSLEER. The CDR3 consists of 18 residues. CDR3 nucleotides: TGCGCCAGCAGCCAAGTGGGACAGAGCTTGACTGGGGCCAACGTCCTGACTTTC. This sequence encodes CASSQVGQSLTGANVLTF.

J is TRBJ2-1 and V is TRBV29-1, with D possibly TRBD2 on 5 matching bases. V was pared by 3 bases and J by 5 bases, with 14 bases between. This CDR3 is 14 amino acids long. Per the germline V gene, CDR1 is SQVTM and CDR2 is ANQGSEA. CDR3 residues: CSVEDWAKHNEQFF. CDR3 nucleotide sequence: TGCAGCGTTGAGGACTGGGCGAAGCACAATGAGCAGTTCTTC.

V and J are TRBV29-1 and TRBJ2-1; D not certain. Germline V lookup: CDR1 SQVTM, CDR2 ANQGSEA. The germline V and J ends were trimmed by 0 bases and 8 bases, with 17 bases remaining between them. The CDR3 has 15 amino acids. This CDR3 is CSVEDRASVIDEQFF. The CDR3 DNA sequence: TGCAGCGTTGAAGATCGGGCCTCGGTTATAGATGAGCAGTTCTTC.

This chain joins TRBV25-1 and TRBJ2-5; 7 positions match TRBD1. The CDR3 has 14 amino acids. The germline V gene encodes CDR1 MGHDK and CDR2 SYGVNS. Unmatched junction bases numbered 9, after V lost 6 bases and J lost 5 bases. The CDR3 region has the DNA TGTGCCAGCAGAGGTTGGACAGGTCGGGAGACCCAGTACTTC. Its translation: CASRGWTGRETQYF.

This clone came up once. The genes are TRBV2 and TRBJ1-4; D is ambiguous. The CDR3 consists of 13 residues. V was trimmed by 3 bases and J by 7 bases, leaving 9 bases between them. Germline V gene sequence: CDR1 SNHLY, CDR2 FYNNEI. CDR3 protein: CASSEAGLEKLFF. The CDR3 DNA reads TGTGCCAGCAGTGAGGCGGGCCTTGAAAAACTGTTTTTT.

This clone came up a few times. The CDR3 nucleotides read TGTGCCCTGGGGGACTTTGGGTTGGACACTGAAGCTTTCTTT. It is translated as CALGDFGLDTEAFF. The chain carries TRBV30 and TRBJ1-1; D may be TRBD1 (5 bases). V dropped 8 bases and J dropped 3 bases, with 19 bases sitting between them. The germline gives CDR1 GTSNPN, CDR2 SVGIG (reference sequence). This CDR3 is built from 14 residues. Filled out from reference TRBV30 and TRBJ1-1, the complete variable domain reads SQTIHQWPATLVQPVGSPLSLECTVEGTSNPNLYWYRQAAGRGLQLLFYSVGIGQISSEVPQNLSASRPQDRQFILSSKKLLLSDSGFYLCALGDFGLDTEAFFGQGTRLTVV.

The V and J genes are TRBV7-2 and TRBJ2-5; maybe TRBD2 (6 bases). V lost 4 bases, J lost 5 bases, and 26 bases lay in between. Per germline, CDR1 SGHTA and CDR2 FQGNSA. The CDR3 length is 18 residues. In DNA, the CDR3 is TGTGCCAGCAGCTCCGGATCTAGCGCTACCCTCAATCAGGAGACCCAGTACTTC. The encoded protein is CASSSGSSATLNQETQYF.

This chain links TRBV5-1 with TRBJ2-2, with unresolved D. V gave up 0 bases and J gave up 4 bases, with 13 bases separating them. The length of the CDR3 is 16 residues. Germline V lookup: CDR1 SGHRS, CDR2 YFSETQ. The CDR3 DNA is TGCGCCAGCAGCTTGGCCCGGACGGGCCTCACCGGGGAGCTGTTTTTT. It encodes CASSLARTGLTGELFF.

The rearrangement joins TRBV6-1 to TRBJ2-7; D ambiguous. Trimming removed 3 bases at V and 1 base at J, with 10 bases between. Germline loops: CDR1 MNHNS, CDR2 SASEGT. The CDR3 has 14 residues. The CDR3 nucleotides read TGTGCCAGCAGTGAGTCCGGCAGGTCCTACGAGCAGTACTTC. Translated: CASSESGRSYEQYF.

The CDR3 loop is CASSLGGNTEAFF. The CDR3 DNA reads TGCGCCAGCAGCTTGGGGGGGAACACTGAAGCTTTCTTT. The chain links TRBV5-1 to TRBJ1-1; D ambiguous. V was clipped by 0 bases and J by 1 base, with 4 bases between them. The CDR3 is 13 residues long. Germline loops: CDR1 SGHRS, CDR2 YFSETQ.

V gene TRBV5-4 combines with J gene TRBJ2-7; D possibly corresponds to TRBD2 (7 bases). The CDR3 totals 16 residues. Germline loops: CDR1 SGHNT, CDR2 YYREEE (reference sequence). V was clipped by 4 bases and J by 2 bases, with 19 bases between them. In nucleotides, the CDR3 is TGTGCCAGCAGCCCCAGGGAGGGGGGGCTTACCTACGAGCAGTACTTC. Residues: CASSPREGGLTYEQYF.

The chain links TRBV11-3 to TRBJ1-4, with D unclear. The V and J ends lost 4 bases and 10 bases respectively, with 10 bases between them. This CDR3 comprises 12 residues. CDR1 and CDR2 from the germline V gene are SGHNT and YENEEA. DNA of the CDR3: TGTGCCAGCAGCTCGTCTGGTGGAAAACTGTTTTTT. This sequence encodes CASSSSGGKLFF.